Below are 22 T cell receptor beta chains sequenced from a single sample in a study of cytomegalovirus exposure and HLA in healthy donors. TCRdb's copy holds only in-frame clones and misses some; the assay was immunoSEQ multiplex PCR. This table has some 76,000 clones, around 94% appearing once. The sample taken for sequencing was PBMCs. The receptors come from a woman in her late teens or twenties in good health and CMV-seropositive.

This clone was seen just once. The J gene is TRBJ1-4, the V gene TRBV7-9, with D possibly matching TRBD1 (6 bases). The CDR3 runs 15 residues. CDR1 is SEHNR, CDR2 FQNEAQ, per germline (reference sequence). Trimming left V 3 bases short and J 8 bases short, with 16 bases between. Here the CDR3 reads CASSFGGAGREKLFF. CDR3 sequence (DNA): TGTGCCAGCAGCTTCGGGGGGGCGGGTAGAGAAAAACTGTTTTTT.

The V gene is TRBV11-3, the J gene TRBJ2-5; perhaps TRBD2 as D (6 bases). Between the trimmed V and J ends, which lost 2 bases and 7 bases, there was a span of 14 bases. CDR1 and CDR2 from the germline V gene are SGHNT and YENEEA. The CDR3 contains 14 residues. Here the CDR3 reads CASSLRPGEATQYF. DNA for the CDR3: TGTGCCAGCAGCTTACGACCGGGGGAGGCGACCCAGTACTTC.

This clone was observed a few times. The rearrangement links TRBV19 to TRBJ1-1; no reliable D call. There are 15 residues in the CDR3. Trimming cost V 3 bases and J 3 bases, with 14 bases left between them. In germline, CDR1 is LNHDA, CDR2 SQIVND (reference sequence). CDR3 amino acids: CASSISATPDTEAFF. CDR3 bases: TGTGCCAGTAGTATTAGCGCTACACCGGACACTGAAGCTTTCTTT. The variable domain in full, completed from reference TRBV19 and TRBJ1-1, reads DGGITQSPKYLFRKEGQNVTLSCEQNLNHDAMYWYRQDPGQGLRLIYYSQIVNDFQKGDIAEGYSVSREKKESFPLTVTSAQKNPTAFYLCASSISATPDTEAFFGQGTRLTVV.

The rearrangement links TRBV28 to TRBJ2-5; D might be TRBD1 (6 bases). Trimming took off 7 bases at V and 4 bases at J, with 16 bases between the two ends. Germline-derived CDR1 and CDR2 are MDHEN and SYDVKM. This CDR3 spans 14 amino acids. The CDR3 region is CASTRGGSSETQYF. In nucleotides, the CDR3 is TGTGCCAGCACTCGAGGGGGTTCTTCAGAGACCCAGTACTTC.

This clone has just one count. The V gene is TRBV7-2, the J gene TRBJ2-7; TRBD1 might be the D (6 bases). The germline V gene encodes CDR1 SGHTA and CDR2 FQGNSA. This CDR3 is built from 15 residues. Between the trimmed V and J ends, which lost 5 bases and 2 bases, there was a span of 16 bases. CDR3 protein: CASSHTWQGPYEQYF. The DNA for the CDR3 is TGTGCCAGCAGCCACACCTGGCAGGGGCCCTACGAGCAGTACTTC.

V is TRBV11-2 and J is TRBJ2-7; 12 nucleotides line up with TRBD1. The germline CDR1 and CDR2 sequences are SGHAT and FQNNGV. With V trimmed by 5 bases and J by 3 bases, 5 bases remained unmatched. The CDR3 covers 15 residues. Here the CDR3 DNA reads TGTGCCAGCAGCCCCGGGACAGGGGGCCTCTACGAGCAGTACTTC. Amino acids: CASSPGTGGLYEQYF.

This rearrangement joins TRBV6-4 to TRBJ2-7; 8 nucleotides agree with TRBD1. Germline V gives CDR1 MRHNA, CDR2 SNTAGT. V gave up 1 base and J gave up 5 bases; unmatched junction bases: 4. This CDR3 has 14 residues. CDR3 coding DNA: TGTGCCAGCAGTGACTACAGGGGGAGGCACGAGCAGTACTTC. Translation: CASSDYRGRHEQYF.

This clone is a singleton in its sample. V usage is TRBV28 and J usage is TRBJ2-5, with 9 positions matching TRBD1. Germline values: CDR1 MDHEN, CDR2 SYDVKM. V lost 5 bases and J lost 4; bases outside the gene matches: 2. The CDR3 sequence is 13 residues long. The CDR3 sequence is CASSRTGAETQYF. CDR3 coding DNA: TGTGCCAGCAGTAGGACAGGGGCAGAGACCCAGTACTTC.

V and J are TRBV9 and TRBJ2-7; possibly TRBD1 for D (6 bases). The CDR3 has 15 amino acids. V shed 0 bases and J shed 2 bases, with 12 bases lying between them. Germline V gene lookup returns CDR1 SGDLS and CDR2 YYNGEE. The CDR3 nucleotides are TGTGCCAGCAGCGTAGGCCAGGGACACCCCTACGAGCAGTACTTC. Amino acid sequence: CASSVGQGHPYEQYF.

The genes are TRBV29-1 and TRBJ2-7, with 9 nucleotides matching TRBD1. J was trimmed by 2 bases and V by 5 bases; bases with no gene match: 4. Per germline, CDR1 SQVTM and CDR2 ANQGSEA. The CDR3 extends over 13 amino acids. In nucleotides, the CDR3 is TGCAGCGTTACAGGGGGCGCAGCCTACGAGCAGTACTTC. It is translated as CSVTGGAAYEQYF.

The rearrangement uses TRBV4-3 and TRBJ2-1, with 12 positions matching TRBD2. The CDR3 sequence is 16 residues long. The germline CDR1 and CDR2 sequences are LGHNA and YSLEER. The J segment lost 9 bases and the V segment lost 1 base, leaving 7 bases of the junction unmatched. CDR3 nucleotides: TGCGCCAGCAGCCAAGCGGCTAGCGGGAGGGCCGGTGAGCAGTTCTTC. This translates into CASSQAASGRAGEQFF.

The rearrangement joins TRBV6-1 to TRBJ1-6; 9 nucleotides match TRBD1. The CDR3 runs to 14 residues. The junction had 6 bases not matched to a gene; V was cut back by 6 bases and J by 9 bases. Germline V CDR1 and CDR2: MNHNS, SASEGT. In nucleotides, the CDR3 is TGTGCCAGCAGCTCCGACAGGGGGGGTTCACCCCTCCACTTT. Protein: CASSSDRGGSPLHF.

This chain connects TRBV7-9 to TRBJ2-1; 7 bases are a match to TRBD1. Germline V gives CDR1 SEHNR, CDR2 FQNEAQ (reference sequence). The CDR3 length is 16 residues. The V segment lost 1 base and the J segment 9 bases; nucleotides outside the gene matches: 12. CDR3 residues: CASSLGGTGEYCEQFF. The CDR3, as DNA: TGTGCCAGCAGCTTAGGGGGTACAGGGGAGTATTGTGAGCAGTTCTTC. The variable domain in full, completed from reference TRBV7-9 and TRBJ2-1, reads DTGVSQNPRHKITKRGQNVTFRCDPISEHNRLYWYRQTLGQGPEFLTYFQNEAQLEKSRLLSDRFSAERPKGSFSTLEIQRTEQGDSAMYLCASSLGGTGEYCEQFFGPGTRLTVL.

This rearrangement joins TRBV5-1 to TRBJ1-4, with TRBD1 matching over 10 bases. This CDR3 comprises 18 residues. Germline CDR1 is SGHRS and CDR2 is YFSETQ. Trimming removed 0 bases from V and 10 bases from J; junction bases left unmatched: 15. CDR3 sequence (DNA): TGCGCCAGCAGCTTGGAAGCCAGTCAGACAGGGGGCGCAGGAAAACTGTTTTTT. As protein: CASSLEASQTGGAGKLFF. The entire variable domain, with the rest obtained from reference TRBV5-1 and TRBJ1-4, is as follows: KAGVTQTPRYLIKTRGQQVTLSCSPISGHRSVSWYQQTPGQGLQFLFEYFSETQRNKGNFPGRFSGRQFSNSRSEMNVSTLELGDSALYLCASSLEASQTGGAGKLFFGSGTQLSVL.

The CDR3 DNA is TGTGCCAGCAGATACCCGGGGACGCGGGGTCAGCCCCAGCATTTT. Translated, it gives CASRYPGTRGQPQHF. The genes are TRBV28 and TRBJ1-5, with D possibly TRBD1 on 5 matching bases. V lost 6 bases, J lost 6 bases, and 18 bases lay in between. Germline CDR1 reads MDHEN; CDR2 reads SYDVKM. The CDR3 runs 15 residues.

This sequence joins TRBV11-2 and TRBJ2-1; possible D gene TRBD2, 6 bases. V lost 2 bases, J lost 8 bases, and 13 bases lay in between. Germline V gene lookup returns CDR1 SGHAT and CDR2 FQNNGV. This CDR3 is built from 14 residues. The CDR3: CASSLMTSGDEQFF. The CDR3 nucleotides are TGTGCCAGCAGCTTAATGACGTCGGGGGATGAGCAGTTCTTC.

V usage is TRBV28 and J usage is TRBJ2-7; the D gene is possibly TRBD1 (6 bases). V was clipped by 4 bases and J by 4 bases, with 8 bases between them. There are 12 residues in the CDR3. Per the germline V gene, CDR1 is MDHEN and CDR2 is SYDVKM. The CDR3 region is CASSWDMYEQYF. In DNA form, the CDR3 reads TGTGCCAGCAGTTGGGACATGTACGAGCAGTACTTC. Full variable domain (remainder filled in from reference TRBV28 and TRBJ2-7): DVKVTQSSRYLVKRTGEKVFLECVQDMDHENMFWYRQDPGLGLRLIYFSYDVKMKEKGDIPEGYSVSREKKERFSLILESASTNQTSMYLCASSWDMYEQYFGPGTRLTVT.

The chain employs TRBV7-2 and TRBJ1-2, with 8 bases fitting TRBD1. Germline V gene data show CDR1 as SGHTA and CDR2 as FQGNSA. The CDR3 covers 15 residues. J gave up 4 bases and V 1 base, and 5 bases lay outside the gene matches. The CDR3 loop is CASSLGGQGGYGYTF. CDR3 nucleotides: TGTGCCAGCAGCTTAGGAGGACAGGGTGGCTATGGCTACACCTTC.

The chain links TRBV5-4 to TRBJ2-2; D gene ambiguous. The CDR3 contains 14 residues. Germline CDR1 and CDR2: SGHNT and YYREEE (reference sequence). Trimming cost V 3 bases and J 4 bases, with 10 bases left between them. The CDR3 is CASSSRRFTGELFF. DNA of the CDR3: TGTGCCAGCAGCTCCAGGCGTTTCACCGGGGAGCTGTTTTTT.

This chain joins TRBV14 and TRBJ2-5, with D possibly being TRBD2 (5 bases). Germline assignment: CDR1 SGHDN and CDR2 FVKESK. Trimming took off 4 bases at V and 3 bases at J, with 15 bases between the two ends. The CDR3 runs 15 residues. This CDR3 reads CASSPVRALKETQYF. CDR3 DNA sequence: TGTGCCAGCAGCCCCGTGAGGGCCTTGAAAGAGACCCAGTACTTC.

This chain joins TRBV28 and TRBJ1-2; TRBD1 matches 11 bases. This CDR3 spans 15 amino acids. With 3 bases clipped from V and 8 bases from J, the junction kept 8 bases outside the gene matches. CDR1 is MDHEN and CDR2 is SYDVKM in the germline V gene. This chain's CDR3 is CASSFHGQGAPGYTF. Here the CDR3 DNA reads TGTGCCAGCAGTTTCCACGGACAGGGGGCGCCCGGCTACACCTTC.

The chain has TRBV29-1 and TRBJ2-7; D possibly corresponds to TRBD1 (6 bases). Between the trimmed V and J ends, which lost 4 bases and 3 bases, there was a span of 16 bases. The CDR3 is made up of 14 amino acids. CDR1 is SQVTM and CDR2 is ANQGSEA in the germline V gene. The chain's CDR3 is CSVGGQGNSYEQYF. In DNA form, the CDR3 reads TGCAGCGTTGGAGGCCAGGGGAACAGCTACGAGCAGTACTTC.